Given below is one TCR beta chain in context. The data are from a study of cytomegalovirus exposure and HLA in healthy donors. The study ran its PCR with 60 Vbeta and 13 Jbeta primers. Clones were read by immunoSEQ multiplex PCR, and TCRdb kept only the in-frame ones, dropping some. The sample has approximately 160,000 clones, 75% to 85% seen once. V gave up 2 bases and J gave up 0 bases; unmatched junction bases: 7. Germline lookup yields CDR1 SGHKS and CDR2 YYEKEE (reference sequence). The CDR3 runs 17 residues. The chain has TRBV5-5 and TRBJ2-1, with 8 bases lining up with TRBD2. Material for sequencing was PBMCs. The sequence derives from a man between 25 and 39 years old in good health and CMV-seropositive. The CDR3 is CASSLVAGFSSYNEQFF. CDR3 nucleotides: TGTGCCAGCAGCTTAGTAGCGGGATTTAGCTCCTACAATGAGCAGTTCTTC.